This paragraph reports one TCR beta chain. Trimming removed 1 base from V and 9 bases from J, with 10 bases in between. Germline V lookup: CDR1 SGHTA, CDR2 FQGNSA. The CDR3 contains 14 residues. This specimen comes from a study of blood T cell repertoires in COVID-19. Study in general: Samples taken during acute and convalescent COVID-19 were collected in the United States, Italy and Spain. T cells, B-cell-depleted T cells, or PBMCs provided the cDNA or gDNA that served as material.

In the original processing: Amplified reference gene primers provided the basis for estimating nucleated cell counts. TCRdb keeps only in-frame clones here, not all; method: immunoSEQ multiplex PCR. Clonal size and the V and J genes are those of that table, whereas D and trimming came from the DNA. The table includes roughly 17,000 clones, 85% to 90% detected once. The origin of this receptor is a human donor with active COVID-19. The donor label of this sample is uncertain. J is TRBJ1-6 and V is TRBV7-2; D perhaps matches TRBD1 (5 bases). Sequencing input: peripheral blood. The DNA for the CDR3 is TGTGCCAGCAGCTTAGAAGGGGCGCTTTCACCCCTCCACTTT. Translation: CASSLEGALSPLHF.